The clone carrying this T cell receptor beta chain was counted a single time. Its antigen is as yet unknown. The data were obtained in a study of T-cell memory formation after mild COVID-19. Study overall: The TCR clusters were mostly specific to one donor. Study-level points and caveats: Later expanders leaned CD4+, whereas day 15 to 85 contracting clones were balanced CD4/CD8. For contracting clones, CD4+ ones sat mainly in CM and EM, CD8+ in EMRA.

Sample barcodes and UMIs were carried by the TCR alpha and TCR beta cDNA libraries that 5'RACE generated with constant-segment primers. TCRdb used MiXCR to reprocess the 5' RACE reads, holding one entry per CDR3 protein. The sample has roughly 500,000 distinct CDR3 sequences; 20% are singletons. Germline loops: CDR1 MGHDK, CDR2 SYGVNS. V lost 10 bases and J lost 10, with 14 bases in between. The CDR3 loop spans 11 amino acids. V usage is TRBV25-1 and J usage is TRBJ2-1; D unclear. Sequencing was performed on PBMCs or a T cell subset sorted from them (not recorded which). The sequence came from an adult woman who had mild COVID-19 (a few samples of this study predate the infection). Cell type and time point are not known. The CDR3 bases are TGTGCCACTCACTTAGGACGGGAGCAGTTCTTC. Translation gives CATHLGREQFF.